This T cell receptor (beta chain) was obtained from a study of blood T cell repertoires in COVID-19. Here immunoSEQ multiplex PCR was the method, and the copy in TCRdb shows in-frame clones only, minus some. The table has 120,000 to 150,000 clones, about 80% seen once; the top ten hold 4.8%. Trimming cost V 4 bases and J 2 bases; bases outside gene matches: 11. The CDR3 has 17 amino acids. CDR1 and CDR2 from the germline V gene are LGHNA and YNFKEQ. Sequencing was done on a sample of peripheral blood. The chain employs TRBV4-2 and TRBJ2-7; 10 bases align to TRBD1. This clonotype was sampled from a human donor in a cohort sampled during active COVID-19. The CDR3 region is CASSPRQGAPRAYEQYF. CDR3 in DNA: TGTGCCAGCAGCCCTCGACAGGGGGCCCCCCGGGCCTACGAGCAGTACTTC.